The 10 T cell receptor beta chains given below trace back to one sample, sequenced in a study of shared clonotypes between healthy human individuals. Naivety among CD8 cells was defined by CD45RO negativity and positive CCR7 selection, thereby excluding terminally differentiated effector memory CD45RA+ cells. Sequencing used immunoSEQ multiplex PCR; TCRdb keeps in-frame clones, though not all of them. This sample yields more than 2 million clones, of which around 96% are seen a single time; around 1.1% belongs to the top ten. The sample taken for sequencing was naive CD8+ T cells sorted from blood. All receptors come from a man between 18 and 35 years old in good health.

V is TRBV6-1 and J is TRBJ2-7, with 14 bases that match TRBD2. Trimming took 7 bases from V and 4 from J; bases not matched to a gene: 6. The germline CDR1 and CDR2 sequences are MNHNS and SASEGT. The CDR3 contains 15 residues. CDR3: CASKPGLAGEYEQYF. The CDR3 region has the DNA TGTGCCAGCAAGCCGGGACTAGCGGGGGAGTACGAGCAGTACTTC.

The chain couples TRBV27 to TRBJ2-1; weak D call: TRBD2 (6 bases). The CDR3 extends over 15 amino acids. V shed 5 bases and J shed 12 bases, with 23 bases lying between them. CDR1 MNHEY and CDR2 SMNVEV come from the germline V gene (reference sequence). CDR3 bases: TGTGCCAGCAGTCCACAGCGACTAGAGCTCAACCCGCAGTTCTTC. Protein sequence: CASSPQRLELNPQFF.

DNA for the CDR3: TGTGCCAGCAGCTTAGGGGCCGCTAGCCAGTACTACGAGCAGTACTTC. Translation: CASSLGAASQYYEQYF. This chain joins TRBV7-2 and TRBJ2-7; D is possibly TRBD2 (5 bases). V dropped 1 base and J dropped 3 bases, with 16 bases sitting between them. The CDR3 has 16 residues. The germline V gene encodes CDR1 SGHTA and CDR2 FQGNSA.

In DNA form, the CDR3 reads TGCGCCAGCAGCTCCGCCAGGGATACACTCACAGATACGCAGTATTTT. Translating gives CASSSARDTLTDTQYF. The rearrangement links TRBV5-1 to TRBJ2-3; a weak D match, TRBD1 (5 bases). Germline V gene sequence: CDR1 SGHRS, CDR2 YFSETQ. V was pared by 3 bases and J by 2 bases, with 16 bases between. This CDR3 has 16 residues.

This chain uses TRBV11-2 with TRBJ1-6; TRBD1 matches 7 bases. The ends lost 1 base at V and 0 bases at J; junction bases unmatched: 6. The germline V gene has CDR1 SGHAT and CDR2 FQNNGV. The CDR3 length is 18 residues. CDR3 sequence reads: CASSLAKTGYSYNSPLHF. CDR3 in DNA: TGTGCCAGCAGCTTAGCCAAGACAGGGTACTCCTATAATTCACCCCTCCACTTT.

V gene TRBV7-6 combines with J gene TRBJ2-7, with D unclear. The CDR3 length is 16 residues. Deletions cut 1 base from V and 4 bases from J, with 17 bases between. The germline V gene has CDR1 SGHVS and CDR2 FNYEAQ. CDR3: CASSLGPGMVRYEQYF. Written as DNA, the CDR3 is TGTGCCAGCAGCTTAGGCCCTGGCATGGTGAGGTACGAGCAGTACTTC. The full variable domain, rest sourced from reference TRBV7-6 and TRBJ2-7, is GAGVSQSPRYKVTKRGQDVALRCDPISGHVSLYWYRQALGQGPEFLTYFNYEAQQDKSGLPNDRFSAERPEGSISTLTIQRTEQRDSAMYRCASSLGPGMVRYEQYFGPGTRLTVT.

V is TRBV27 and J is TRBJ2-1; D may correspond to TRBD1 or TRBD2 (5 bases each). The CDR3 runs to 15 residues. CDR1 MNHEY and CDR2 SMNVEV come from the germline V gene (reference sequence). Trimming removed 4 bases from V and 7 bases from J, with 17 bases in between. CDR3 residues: CASSWGPTSENEQFF. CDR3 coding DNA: TGTGCCAGCAGTTGGGGACCAACCTCCGAGAATGAGCAGTTCTTC.

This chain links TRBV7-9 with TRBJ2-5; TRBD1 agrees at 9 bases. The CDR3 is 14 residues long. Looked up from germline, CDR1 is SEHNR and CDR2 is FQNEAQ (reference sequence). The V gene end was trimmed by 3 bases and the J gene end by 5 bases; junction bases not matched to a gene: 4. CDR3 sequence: CASSFLDRGETQYF. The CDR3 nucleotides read TGTGCCAGCAGCTTCCTTGACAGGGGGGAGACCCAGTACTTC.

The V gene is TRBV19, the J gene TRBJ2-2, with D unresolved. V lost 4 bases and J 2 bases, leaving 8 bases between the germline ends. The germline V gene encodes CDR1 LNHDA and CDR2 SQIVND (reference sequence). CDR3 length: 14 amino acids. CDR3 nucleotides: TGTGCCAGTAGTACCGAGGATAACACCGGGGAGCTGTTTTTT. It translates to CASSTEDNTGELFF.

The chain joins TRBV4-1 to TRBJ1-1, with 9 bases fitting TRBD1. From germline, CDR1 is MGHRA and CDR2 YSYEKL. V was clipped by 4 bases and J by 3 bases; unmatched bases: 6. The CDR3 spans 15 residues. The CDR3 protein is CASSPGQGSHTEAFF. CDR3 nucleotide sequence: TGCGCCAGCAGCCCGGGACAGGGAAGTCACACTGAAGCTTTCTTT.